This entry lists 26 T cell receptor beta chains sequenced from one sample in a study of T cell responses to AZD1222 COVID-19 vaccine. The data were produced by immunoSEQ multiplex PCR, yet TCRdb's version contains in-frame clones alone and is incomplete. The sample yields about 130,000 clones, about 93% seen once. Source: peripheral blood, taken on day 0 of AZD1222 vaccination. The receptors stem from an adult in good health.

The gene calls are TRBV30 and TRBJ1-5; tentative D call: TRBD1 (6 bases). V lost 4 bases and J lost 6, with 13 bases in between. Germline CDR1 is GTSNPN and CDR2 is SVGIG (reference sequence). The CDR3 sequence is 13 residues long. The CDR3 spells CAWTSQGGQPQHF. CDR3 in DNA: TGTGCCTGGACCTCACAGGGAGGTCAGCCCCAGCATTTT. Full variable domain (missing parts from reference TRBV30 and TRBJ1-5): SQTIHQWPATLVQPVGSPLSLECTVEGTSNPNLYWYRQAAGRGLQLLFYSVGIGQISSEVPQNLSASRPQDRQFILSSKKLLLSDSGFYLCAWTSQGGQPQHFGDGTRLSIL.

The J gene is TRBJ1-1, the V gene TRBV5-1; D not certain. V was pared by 1 base and J by 4 bases, with 11 bases between. Germline CDR1 and CDR2: SGHRS and YFSETQ. CDR3 length: 14 residues. The CDR3 DNA is TGCGCCAGCAGCTTGACTGGCTGGTCCACTGAAGCTTTCTTT. Its translation is CASSLTGWSTEAFF.

This chain uses TRBV28 with TRBJ1-5; TRBD1 is a possible D gene (5 bases). Germline CDR1 is MDHEN and CDR2 is SYDVKM. The germline V and J ends were trimmed by 5 bases and 2 bases, with 16 bases remaining between them. The CDR3 runs to 16 residues. CDR3 loop: CASSLAGTPGNQPQHF. In nucleotides, the CDR3 is TGTGCCAGCAGTCTCGCAGGGACCCCGGGCAATCAGCCCCAGCATTTT.

The chain employs TRBV24-1 and TRBJ2-7; perhaps D is TRBD1 or TRBD2 (6 bases each). The CDR3 extends over 14 amino acids. Germline loops: CDR1 KGHDR, CDR2 SFDVKD. Deletions cut 9 bases from V and 7 bases from J, with 21 bases between. CDR3 amino acids: CATLGGREWWEQYF. The CDR3 DNA is TGTGCCACCCTGGGGGGCAGGGAATGGTGGGAGCAGTACTTC.

This rearrangement joins TRBV6-5 to TRBJ1-6; the match to TRBD1 covers 7 bases. V was pared by 7 bases and J by 6 bases, with 12 bases of the junction left unmatched. The CDR3 is 16 amino acids. CDR1 is MNHEY and CDR2 is SVGAGI in the germline V gene. In nucleotides, the CDR3 is TGTGCCAGCACTTATCAGGGGGTGATGGGTAATTCACCCCTCCACTTT. This gives the protein CASTYQGVMGNSPLHF.

This chain connects TRBV30 to TRBJ2-4, with no clear D. The CDR3 is 12 amino acids. Trimming shortened V by 3 bases and J by 5 bases, and 8 bases separated the two germline ends. CDR1 is GTSNPN, CDR2 SVGIG, per germline (reference sequence). CDR3 residues: CAWSQTQNIQYF. As DNA, the CDR3 is TGTGCCTGGAGCCAGACCCAAAACATTCAGTACTTC. The entire variable domain, with the rest obtained from reference TRBV30 and TRBJ2-4, is as follows: SQTIHQWPATLVQPVGSPLSLECTVEGTSNPNLYWYRQAAGRGLQLLFYSVGIGQISSEVPQNLSASRPQDRQFILSSKKLLLSDSGFYLCAWSQTQNIQYFGAGTRLSVL.

The chain uses TRBV5-1 and TRBJ2-3; TRBD2 matches 10 bases. V was pared by 4 bases and J by 2 bases, with 7 bases of the junction left unmatched. The CDR3 is 16 amino acids. Germline CDR1 reads SGHRS; CDR2 reads YFSETQ. CDR3 sequence reads: CASSIGLAEITDTQYF. The CDR3 DNA reads as TGCGCCAGCAGCATAGGACTAGCGGAGATCACAGATACGCAGTATTTT.

The chain joins TRBV2 to TRBJ2-3; 11 nucleotides align to TRBD2. This CDR3 spans 15 amino acids. The V gene's germline CDR1 is SNHLY and CDR2 FYNNEI. V dropped 3 bases and J dropped 6; count of bases not matched to a gene: 5. CDR3 nucleotides: TGTGCCAGCAGTGAGTTTAGCGGGAGGGAGGATACGCAGTATTTT. Translating it yields CASSEFSGREDTQYF.

The V gene is TRBV5-1, the J gene TRBJ2-7; 8 positions match TRBD2. The V and J ends lost 5 bases and 6 bases, in that order; junction bases with no gene match: 13. CDR1 is SGHRS and CDR2 is YFSETQ in the germline V gene. CDR3 length: 15 residues. CDR3 amino acids: CASSFGSGVASEQYF. The CDR3 nucleotides are TGCGCCAGCAGTTTCGGTAGCGGGGTCGCCTCCGAGCAGTACTTC. Full variable domain (remainder filled in from reference TRBV5-1 and TRBJ2-7): KAGVTQTPRYLIKTRGQQVTLSCSPISGHRSVSWYQQTPGQGLQFLFEYFSETQRNKGNFPGRFSGRQFSNSRSEMNVSTLELGDSALYLCASSFGSGVASEQYFGPGTRLTVT.

V and J are TRBV27 and TRBJ1-6; the match to TRBD1 covers 7 bases. V dropped 4 bases and J dropped 7; count of bases not matched to a gene: 7. From germline, CDR1 is MNHEY and CDR2 SMNVEV (reference sequence). The CDR3 loop spans 15 amino acids. The CDR3 sequence: CASSSGTAWNSPLHF. DNA of the CDR3: TGTGCCAGCAGTTCAGGGACAGCTTGGAATTCACCCCTCCACTTT.

The CDR3 nucleotides read TGTGCCAGCAGGCTACAGGGAGGCACCGGGGAGCTGTTTTTT. Protein: CASRLQGGTGELFF. This rearrangement joins TRBV6-4 to TRBJ2-2; D is perhaps TRBD1 or TRBD2 (6 bases each). Per germline, CDR1 MRHNA and CDR2 SNTAGT. With 6 bases removed from V and 4 bases from J, the gap between germline ends came to 12 bases. This CDR3 has 14 residues.

The rearrangement links TRBV2 to TRBJ1-2; D is perhaps TRBD1 (5 bases). V was clipped by 7 bases and J by 8 bases, with 20 bases between them. This CDR3 is built from 14 residues. The germline gives CDR1 SNHLY, CDR2 FYNNEI. The CDR3 protein is CASIWDPIIGGYTF. Here the CDR3 DNA reads TGTGCCAGCATTTGGGACCCAATTATCGGGGGCTACACCTTC. The full variable domain, completed using reference TRBV2 and TRBJ1-2, is EPEVTQTPSHQVTQMGQEVILRCVPISNHLYFYWYRQILGQKVEFLVSFYNNEISEKSEIFDDQFSVERPDGSNFTLKIRSTKLEDSAMYFCASIWDPIIGGYTFGSGTRLTVV.

The chain employs TRBV3-1 (or the pseudogene TRBV3-2) and TRBJ2-1; TRBD1 matches 7 bases. The V gene's germline CDR1 is LGHDT and CDR2 YNNKEL (reference sequence). V shed 4 bases and J 3 bases; nucleotides not matched to a gene: 6. This CDR3 region has 15 residues. The CDR3 here is CASSRDSGFYNEQFF. DNA for the CDR3: TGTGCCAGCAGCCGGGACAGTGGGTTCTACAATGAGCAGTTCTTC.

Concerning this clone: Other DNA sequences in this sample translate to the same CDR3. V usage is TRBV5-5 and J usage is TRBJ1-3; possible D gene TRBD1, 5 bases. Germline CDR1 SGHKS, CDR2 YYEKEE (reference sequence). This CDR3 contains 15 residues. V was shortened by 4 bases and J by 0 bases, with 11 bases between the two germline ends. The CDR3 DNA is TGTGCCAGCAGCCGGGACCCACGCTCTGGAAACACCATATATTTT. As protein: CASSRDPRSGNTIYF.

This clone was observed once. The chain joins TRBV30 to TRBJ1-2; TRBD1 aligns across 7 bases. This CDR3 has 12 residues. The ends lost 4 bases at V and 6 bases at J; junction bases unmatched: 5. Germline-derived CDR1 and CDR2 are GTSNPN and SVGIG (reference sequence). CDR3 bases: TGTGCCTGGAAGGGACAGTCAAATGGCTACACCTTC. Translated, it gives CAWKGQSNGYTF.

The rearrangement links TRBV2 to TRBJ1-5, with D possibly matching TRBD1 (5 bases). V gave up 7 bases and J gave up 7 bases, with 14 bases separating them. The CDR3 length is 13 residues. Per the germline V gene, CDR1 is SNHLY and CDR2 is FYNNEI. The CDR3 nucleotides read TGTGCCAGCATATGGGGGAAAGGCCAGCCCCAGCATTTT. Residues: CASIWGKGQPQHF.

J is TRBJ1-2 and V is TRBV25-1; D uncertain. Per the germline V gene, CDR1 is MGHDK and CDR2 is SYGVNS. V was cut by 4 bases and J by 8 bases, with 14 bases left in between. The CDR3 has 13 amino acids. The CDR3 DNA reads TGTGCCAGCAGTGGGACTCTTACTTCGGGCTACACCTTC. Encoded protein: CASSGTLTSGYTF.

This sequence joins TRBV5-1 and TRBJ1-2, with D possibly TRBD1 on 5 matching bases. CDR3 length: 14 residues. The V end was cut by 4 bases, the J end by 5 bases, with 15 bases between. Germline CDR1 and CDR2: SGHRS and YFSETQ. The CDR3 reads CASSRSDSQYGYTF. As DNA, the CDR3 is TGCGCCAGCAGCCGGAGTGACAGCCAGTATGGCTACACCTTC.

This rearrangement joins TRBV7-2 to TRBJ2-2; 8 bases are shared with TRBD1. The V gene's germline CDR1 is SGHTA and CDR2 FQGNSA. The length of the CDR3 is 15 residues. V lost 5 bases to trimming and J lost 3 bases; unmatched junction nucleotides: 5. CDR3 nucleotides: TGTGCCAGCAGCGGCAGGGGGCCATACACCGGGGAGCTGTTTTTT. Translation: CASSGRGPYTGELFF.

This clone was seen a single time. The chain recombines TRBV3-1 (or the pseudogene TRBV3-2) with TRBJ2-1, with D unresolved. The CDR3 is made up of 15 amino acids. Between the trimmed V and J ends, which lost 8 bases and 10 bases, there was a span of 24 bases. The germline V gene has CDR1 LGHDT and CDR2 YNNKEL (reference sequence). CDR3 residues: CASGSLSLSLAEQFF. CDR3 DNA: TGTGCCAGCGGGTCCTTGAGCCTGAGTCTGGCCGAGCAGTTCTTC.

V gene TRBV28 combines with J gene TRBJ2-1, with D possibly matching TRBD1 (7 bases). The germline V and J ends were trimmed by 7 bases and 3 bases, with 16 bases remaining between them. Germline-derived CDR1 and CDR2 are MDHEN and SYDVKM. The CDR3 is 15 amino acids. The CDR3 region is CASMEGQRFYNEQFF. For the CDR3, the DNA is TGTGCCAGCATGGAGGGACAGCGATTCTACAATGAGCAGTTCTTC.

The rearrangement uses TRBV11-2 and TRBJ1-1; D gene ambiguous. The CDR3 loop spans 13 amino acids. V dropped 5 bases and J dropped 1 base, with 8 bases sitting between them. In germline, CDR1 is SGHAT, CDR2 FQNNGV. DNA for the CDR3: TGTGCCAGCAGCGCGTTCCAGAACACTGAAGCTTTCTTT. Its protein product is CASSAFQNTEAFF.

V and J are TRBV6-1 and TRBJ1-1; D is possibly TRBD1 (5 bases). Germline lookup yields CDR1 MNHNS and CDR2 SASEGT. The V and J ends lost 3 bases and 3 bases respectively, with 11 bases between them. The CDR3 sequence is 14 residues long. CDR3 nucleotides: TGTGCCAGCAGTGATGGGGGGGTACACACTGAAGCTTTCTTT. This translates into CASSDGGVHTEAFF.

The rearrangement links TRBV5-4 to TRBJ1-2, with TRBD1 matching 7 bases. CDR3 length: 14 amino acids. The V gene's germline CDR1 is SGHNT and CDR2 YYREEE (reference sequence). V gave up 4 bases and J gave up 2 bases; unmatched junction bases: 5. CDR3 residues: CASSMTGWNYGYTF. In DNA, the CDR3 is TGTGCCAGCAGCATGACAGGGTGGAACTATGGCTACACCTTC.

The CDR3 protein is CASSLGAGDNSPLHF. CDR3 bases: TGCGCCAGCAGCTTGGGGGCAGGGGATAATTCACCCCTCCACTTT. The rearrangement uses TRBV5-1 and TRBJ1-6; tentative D call: TRBD1 (6 bases). V lost 0 bases, J lost 5 bases, and 9 bases lay in between. Germline loops: CDR1 SGHRS, CDR2 YFSETQ. The CDR3 has 15 residues.

The chain employs TRBV9 and TRBJ1-3, with 9 bases aligning to TRBD1. From germline, CDR1 is SGDLS and CDR2 YYNGEE. The CDR3 runs to 17 residues. J gave up 4 bases and V 0 bases, and 8 bases lay outside the gene matches. CDR3 sequence reads: CASSVATRQGVGNTIYF. CDR3 coding DNA: TGTGCCAGCAGCGTAGCTACCCGACAGGGGGTCGGAAACACCATATATTTT. The entire variable domain, with the rest obtained from reference TRBV9 and TRBJ1-3, is as follows: DSGVTQTPKHLITATGQRVTLRCSPRSGDLSVYWYQQSLDQGLQFLIQYYNGEERAKGNILERFSAQQFPDLHSELNLSSLELGDSALYFCASSVATRQGVGNTIYFGEGSWLTVV.